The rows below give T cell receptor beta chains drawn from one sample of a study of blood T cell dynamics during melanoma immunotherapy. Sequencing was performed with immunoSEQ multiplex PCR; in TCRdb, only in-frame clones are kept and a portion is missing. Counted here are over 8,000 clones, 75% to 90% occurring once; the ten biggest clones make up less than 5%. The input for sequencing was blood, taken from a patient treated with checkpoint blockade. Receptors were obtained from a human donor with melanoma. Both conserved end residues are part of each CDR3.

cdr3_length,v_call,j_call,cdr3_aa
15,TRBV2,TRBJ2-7,CASSVYVAVRYEQYF
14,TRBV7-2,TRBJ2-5,CASSPRQVGETQYF
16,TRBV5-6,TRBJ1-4,CASSYSRQGMREKLFF
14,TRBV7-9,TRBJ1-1,CASREGGLLGEAFF
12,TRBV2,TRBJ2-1,CASSVKAYEQFF
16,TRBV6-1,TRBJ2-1,CASSDQGARGINEQFF
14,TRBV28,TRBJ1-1,CASKSGGSNTEAFF
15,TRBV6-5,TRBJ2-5,CASSYVVVAEETQYF
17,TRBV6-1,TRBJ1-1,CASSERWKRGRNTEAFF
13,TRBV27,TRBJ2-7,CASRRDSSYEQYF
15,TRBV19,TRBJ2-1,CASSPLAGEGIEQFF
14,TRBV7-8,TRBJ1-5,CASSLPGQGPPQHF
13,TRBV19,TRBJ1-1,CASQDRLNTEAFF
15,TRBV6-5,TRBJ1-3,CASRLLDRAGNTIYF
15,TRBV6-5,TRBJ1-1,CASSYEPGRNTEAFF
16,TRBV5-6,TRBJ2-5,CASSLAGTGGAETQYF
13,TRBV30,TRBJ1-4,CAWRDRGNEKLFF
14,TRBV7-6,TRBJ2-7,CASSQTSTVPEQYF
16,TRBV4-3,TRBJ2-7,CASSQDGKGGSYEQYF
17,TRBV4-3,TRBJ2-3,CASSQDLLAGGTDTQYF
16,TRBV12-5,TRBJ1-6,CASGLGRSTYNSPLHF
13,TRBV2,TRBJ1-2,CASSDRANYGYTF
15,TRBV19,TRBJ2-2,CATRIQGEITGELFF
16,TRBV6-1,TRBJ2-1,CASSDLHAGAYNEQFF
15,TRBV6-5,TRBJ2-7,CASSYNSGRQKVQYF
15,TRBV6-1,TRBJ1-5,CASSSGNLVAQPQHF
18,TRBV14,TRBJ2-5,CASSRYHSVGDPRETQYF
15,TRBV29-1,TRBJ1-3,CSVEARMVSGNTIYF